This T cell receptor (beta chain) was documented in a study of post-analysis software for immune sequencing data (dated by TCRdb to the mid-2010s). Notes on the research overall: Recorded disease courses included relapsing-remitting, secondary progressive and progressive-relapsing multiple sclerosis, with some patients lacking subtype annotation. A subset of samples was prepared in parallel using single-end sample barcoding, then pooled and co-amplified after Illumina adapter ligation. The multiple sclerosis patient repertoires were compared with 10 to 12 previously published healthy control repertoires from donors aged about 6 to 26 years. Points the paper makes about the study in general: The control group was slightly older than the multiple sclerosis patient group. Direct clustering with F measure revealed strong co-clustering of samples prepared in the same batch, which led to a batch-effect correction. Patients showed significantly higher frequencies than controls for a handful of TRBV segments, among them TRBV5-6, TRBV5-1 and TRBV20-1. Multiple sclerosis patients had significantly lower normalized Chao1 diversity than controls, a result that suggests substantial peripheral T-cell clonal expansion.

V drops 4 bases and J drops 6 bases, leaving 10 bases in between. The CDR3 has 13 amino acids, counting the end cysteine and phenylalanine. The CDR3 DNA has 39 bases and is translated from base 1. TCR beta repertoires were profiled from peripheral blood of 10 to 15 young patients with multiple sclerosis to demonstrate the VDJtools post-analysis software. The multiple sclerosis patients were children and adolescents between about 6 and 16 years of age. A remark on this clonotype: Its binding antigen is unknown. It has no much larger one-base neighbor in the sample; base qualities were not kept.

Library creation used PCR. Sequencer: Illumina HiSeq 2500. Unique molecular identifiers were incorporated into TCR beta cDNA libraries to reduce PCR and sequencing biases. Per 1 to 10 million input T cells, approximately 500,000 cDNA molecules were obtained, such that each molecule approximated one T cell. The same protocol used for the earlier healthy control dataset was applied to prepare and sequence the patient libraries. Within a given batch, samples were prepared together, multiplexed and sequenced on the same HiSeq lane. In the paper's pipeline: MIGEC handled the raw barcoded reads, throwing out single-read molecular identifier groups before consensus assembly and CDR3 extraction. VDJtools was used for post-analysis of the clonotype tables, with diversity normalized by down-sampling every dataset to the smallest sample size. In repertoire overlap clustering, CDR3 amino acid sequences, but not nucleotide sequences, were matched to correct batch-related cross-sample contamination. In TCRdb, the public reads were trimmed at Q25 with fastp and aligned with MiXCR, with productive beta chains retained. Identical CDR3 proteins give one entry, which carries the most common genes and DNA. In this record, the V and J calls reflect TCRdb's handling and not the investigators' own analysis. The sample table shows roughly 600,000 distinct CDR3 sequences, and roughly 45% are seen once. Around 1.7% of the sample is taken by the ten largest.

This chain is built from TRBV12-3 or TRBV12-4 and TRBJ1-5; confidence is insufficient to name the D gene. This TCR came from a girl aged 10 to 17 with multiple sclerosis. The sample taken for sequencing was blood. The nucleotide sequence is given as TGTGCCAGCAGTTCCGAGGGAGGTCAGCCCCAGCATTTT. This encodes CASSSEGGQPQHF.